These T cell receptor beta chains were read from a single sample in a study of T cell clonotyping in hematopoietic cell transplantation. The data were produced by immunoSEQ multiplex PCR, yet TCRdb's version contains in-frame clones alone and is incomplete. Altogether roughly 9,000 clones are present, over 75% being singletons, with the ten largest covering 30% to 35%. The starting material was PBMCs, obtained 180 days after allogeneic stem cell transplant. The receptors here all came from a female patient aged 30 to 45 who had an allogeneic stem cell transplant, so the T cells may come from the graft donor. Some clones in this sample may be carry-over from other donors' samples. CDR3s include the opening cysteine and the closing phenylalanine or tryptophan. Each record gives: clone size, J gene, D gene, V gene, CDR3 DNA, CDR3 protein. D genes are given only for firm matches. For some rows the clone size is stated as once, few or many, or as a class when expanded; others skip it.

. TRBJ2-5 . TRBV9 TGTGCCAGCAGCGCCCTTTTGTACGGAGGGACCCAGTACTTC CASSALLYGGTQYF
. TRBJ2-7 . TRBV5-1 TGCGCCAGCAGCGTGGCCGGGGACGGGACGTACGAGCAGTACTTC CASSVAGDGTYEQYF
. TRBJ1-2 . TRBV30 TGTGCCTGGAGTGTTGATACAGGAGACTATGGCTACACCTTC CAWSVDTGDYGYTF
. TRBJ2-1 TRBD1 TRBV14 TGTGCCAGCAGACTCCCCGGGACAGGGGGAGATGAGCAGTTCTTC CASRLPGTGGDEQFF
few TRBJ1-1 . TRBV30 TGTGCCTGGAGCCAGGGGCACACTGAAGCTTTCTTT CAWSQGHTEAFF
. TRBJ2-3 TRBD1 TRBV7-2 TGTGCCAGCAGCTTGGGCCCAGGGGGAGATACGCAGTATTTT CASSLGPGGDTQYF
. TRBJ1-2 TRBD1 TRBV30 TGTGCCTTCCGGCGATTGGGACAGGGCTATGGCTACACCTTC CAFRRLGQGYGYTF
. TRBJ1-4 . TRBV6-5 TGTGCCAGCAGTTACCTCGACAGTACAACTAATGAAAAACTGTTTTTT CASSYLDSTTNEKLFF
. TRBJ2-4 . TRBV7-2 TGTGCCAGCAGCTCCCCTTGGGCAGAGAAAAACATTCAGTACTTC CASSSPWAEKNIQYF
. TRBJ1-4 . TRBV5-1 TGCGCCAGCAGCGTGGACACAGGAAGAGAAAAACTGTTTTTT CASSVDTGREKLFF
. TRBJ2-5 . TRBV5-7 TGTGCCAGCAGCCTGACAACAGGGAAGTACCAAGAGACCCAGTACTTC CASSLTTGKYQETQYF
. TRBJ2-7 . TRBV30 TGTGCCAGTAGTACAGCGGTGGCCTACGAGCAGTACTTC CASSTAVAYEQYF
. TRBJ1-2 TRBD1 TRBV2 TGTGCCAGCAATGACAGGGGACCAAACTATGGCTACACCTTC CASNDRGPNYGYTF
. TRBJ2-6 . TRBV6-6 TGTGCCAGCAGAGGACGGTCCTCTGGGGCCAACGTCCTGACTTTC CASRGRSSGANVLTF
. TRBJ2-3 . TRBV6-4 TGTGCCAGCAGTGAACGACGAGGATTAGATACGCAGTATTTT CASSERRGLDTQYF
once TRBJ2-3 . TRBV30 TGTGCCTGGCAGCTAGCGTATAACACAGATACGCAGTATTTT CAWQLAYNTDTQYF
. TRBJ1-3 . TRBV5-6 TGTGCCAGCAGCTTGCGGGGACTGGCATCTGGAAACACCATATATTTT CASSLRGLASGNTIYF
. TRBJ2-7 TRBD2 TRBV5-1 TGCGCCAGCAGCTTACTAGCGGGGGCCTCCTACGAGCAGTACTTC CASSLLAGASYEQYF
. TRBJ2-3 TRBD1 TRBV9 TGTGCCAGCAGCGGATCACGGGACAGGGGTACAGATACGCAGTATTTT CASSGSRDRGTDTQYF
once TRBJ1-1 . TRBV19 TGTGCCTCCCGGCGCGGGGGGGCTAAGGACACTGAAGCTTTCTTT CASRRGGAKDTEAFF
. TRBJ2-6 . TRBV4-3 TGCGCCAGCAGCCAAGACCCACAGGCGGTTGGGGCCAACGTCCTGACTTTC CASSQDPQAVGANVLTF
. TRBJ1-3 TRBD1 TRBV7-2 TGTGCCAGCAGCGCCCATACAGGGGAAAACACCATATATTTT CASSAHTGENTIYF
. TRBJ1-2 . TRBV6-5 TGTGCCGTTCGCGAGGGGGGGCGTGAATATGGCTACACCTTC CAVREGGREYGYTF
. TRBJ2-4 TRBD1 TRBV6-1 TGTGCCAGCAGTGAGAGGCCGGGACAGGGTGGAAACATTCAGTACTTC CASSERPGQGGNIQYF